Listed below are T cell receptor beta chains from one sample, sequenced in a study of chemoradiotherapy in HPV16-positive cancers. Clones were read by immunoSEQ multiplex PCR, and TCRdb kept only the in-frame ones, dropping some. Among 20,000 or so clones listed, more than 75% were seen once. The starting material was blood, obtained from a patient who underwent chemoradiotherapy. All receptors derive from a human donor with HPV-associated anogenital cancer. CDR3s include the opening cysteine and the closing phenylalanine or tryptophan. The D gene is left open where the match is weak. Clone size is not always given. Where it is, it says once, few, many or a class for expanded clones.

abundance	d_gene	v_gene	j_gene	CDR3aa	CDR3nt
once	-	TRBV7-3	TRBJ2-2	CASSLTRVSGELFF	TGTGCCAGCAGCTTAACCCGGGTTTCCGGGGAGCTGTTTTTT
-	TRBD2	TRBV5-4	TRBJ2-1	CASSPRAGTSGRNEQFF	TGTGCCAGCAGCCCCCGGGCCGGGACTAGCGGGAGAAATGAGCAGTTCTTC
-	-	TRBV5-5	TRBJ2-5	CASSEPGRETQYF	TGTGCCAGCAGCGAACCGGGGAGGGAGACCCAGTACTTC
-	-	TRBV5-1	TRBJ1-2	CASSLGQALSGYTF	TGCGCCAGCAGCTTGGGACAAGCGCTTAGCGGCTACACCTTC
-	-	TRBV19	TRBJ1-2	CASSARGSGYTF	TGTGCCAGTAGTGCAAGGGGCTCTGGCTACACCTTC
few	-	TRBV7-9	TRBJ2-1	CASSLDSGPTNEQFF	TGTGCCAGCAGCTTAGACTCGGGACCAACGAATGAGCAGTTCTTC
-	-	TRBV11-2	TRBJ2-5	CASSYPSTTQETQYF	TGTGCCAGCAGCTACCCGTCGACCACGCAAGAGACCCAGTACTTC
-	-	TRBV7-3	TRBJ1-1	CASSLAAPRVSTEAFF	TGTGCCAGCAGCTTAGCGGCCCCCAGGGTGTCCACTGAAGCTTTCTTT
once	-	TRBV18	TRBJ2-6	CASSPSSGANVLTF	TGTGCCAGCTCACCAAGCTCTGGGGCCAACGTCCTGACTTTC
few	TRBD1	TRBV7-9	TRBJ1-2	CASSLGQPPNYGYTF	TGTGCCAGCAGCTTGGGACAGCCTCCGAACTATGGCTACACCTTC
-	TRBD1	TRBV5-8	TRBJ2-7	CASSLRGTGYNEQYF	TGTGCCAGCAGCTTACGAGGGACAGGGTACAACGAGCAGTACTTC
-	TRBD1	TRBV6-1	TRBJ2-7	CASWAAGGEQYF	TGTGCCAGCTGGGCCGCAGGGGGCGAGCAGTACTTC
-	TRBD2	TRBV15	TRBJ2-2	CATSRTRGLANTGELFF	TGTGCCACCAGCAGGACCCGCGGACTAGCTAACACCGGGGAGCTGTTTTTT
-	-	TRBV7-2	TRBJ1-1	CASSLAGSGMNTEAFF	TGTGCCAGCAGCTTAGCAGGGTCGGGGATGAACACTGAAGCTTTCTTT
-	TRBD1	TRBV11-2	TRBJ2-5	CASSLDRAVQTQYF	TGTGCCAGCAGCCTTGACAGGGCCGTTCAGACCCAGTACTTC
-	-	TRBV29-1	TRBJ1-2	CSVVRGMGGYTF	TGCAGCGTTGTACGAGGGATGGGGGGCTACACCTTC
-	-	TRBV30	TRBJ2-7	CAWSRARGEQYF	TGTGCCTGGAGTAGGGCCCGGGGCGAGCAGTACTTC
-	-	TRBV25-1	TRBJ1-4	CASSGGGREKLFF	TGTGCCAGCAGTGGCGGGGGCCGTGAAAAACTGTTTTTT
-	-	TRBV7-3	TRBJ2-1	CASSLSTSTSEEQFF	TGTGCCAGCAGCTTAAGTACCTCGACCTCCGAGGAGCAGTTCTTC
-	-	TRBV10-3	TRBJ2-7	CAISVTGSSYEQYF	TGTGCCATCAGTGTTACAGGGTCCTCCTACGAGCAGTACTTC
-	TRBD1	TRBV30	TRBJ2-7	CAWSRDSISYEQYF	TGTGCCTGGAGCCGGGACAGTATTTCCTACGAGCAGTACTTC
-	-	TRBV7-2	TRBJ2-7	CASSPRGSSYEQYF	TGTGCCAGCAGCCCCCGGGGCAGCTCCTACGAGCAGTACTTC
-	-	TRBV6-1	TRBJ2-4	CASSESSSANF	TGTGCCAGCAGTGAATCGAGTAGCGCGAACTTC
-	TRBD1	TRBV9	TRBJ2-1	CASSIQGAKNEQFF	TGTGCCAGCAGCATCCAGGGGGCGAAGAATGAGCAGTTCTTC
-	-	TRBV6-4	TRBJ2-3	CASSTDQREGPDTQYF	TGTGCCAGCAGTACGGACCAAAGAGAAGGCCCAGATACGCAGTATTTT